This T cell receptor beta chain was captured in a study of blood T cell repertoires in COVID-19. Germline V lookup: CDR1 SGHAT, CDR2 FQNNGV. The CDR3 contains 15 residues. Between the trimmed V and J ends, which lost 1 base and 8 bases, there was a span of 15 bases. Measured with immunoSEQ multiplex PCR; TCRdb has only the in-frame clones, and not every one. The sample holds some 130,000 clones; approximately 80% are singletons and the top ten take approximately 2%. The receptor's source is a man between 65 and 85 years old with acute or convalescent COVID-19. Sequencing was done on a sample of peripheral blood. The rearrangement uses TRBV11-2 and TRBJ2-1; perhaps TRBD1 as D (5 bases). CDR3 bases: TGTGCCAGCAGCTTAGGTGCAGGGTACCTCTATGAGCAGTTCTTC. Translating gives CASSLGAGYLYEQFF.